Ten or more counts support the clone carrying this TCR beta chain. What it binds is not known. TCR beta VDJ and CDR3 were profiled, and genomic DNA was the template. TCRdb processed the reads anew with MiXCR; each CDR3 protein has one entry. The sample yields over 150,000 distinct CDR3 sequences, roughly 40% seen once. This record comes from a study of CD8+CD57+ T cells in acquired aplastic anemia. Overall study: When averaged, DNA from sorted CD4+ and CD8+ cells came to 2.5 to 4 ug. CD4+ reads averaged approximately 9.9 million in healthy donors.

Study findings and constraints: Patients did not significantly differ from controls in CD8+ Simpson's diversity. Nearly 30 was the count of CD8+ CDR3 sequences that patients shared with controls.

The CDR3 sequence is 13 residues long. The V gene's germline CDR1 is SGHTS and CDR2 YDEGEE. With 1 base removed from V and 11 bases from J, the gap between germline ends came to 15 bases. The chain has TRBV5-8 and TRBJ1-1, with D perhaps matching TRBD1 (6 bases). Sequencing was done on a sample of sorted CD4+, CD8+, or CD8+CD57+ T cells (not recorded which) from PBMCs. This TCR was recovered from a human donor in good health. CDR3 DNA sequence: TGTGCCAGCAGCTTGTCAGGGGCCCTACGGGCTTTCTTT. Amino acid sequence: CASSLSGALRAFF.